These T cell receptor beta chains were read from a single sample in a study of blood T cell repertoires in COVID-19. Using immunoSEQ multiplex PCR, the repertoire was profiled, and TCRdb retains in-frame clones only, with some absent. The sample holds 400,000 or so clones; more than 75% are singletons and the top ten take less than 2.5%. The specimen sequenced was PBMCs or T cells enriched from blood (not recorded which). These receptors all stem from a middle-aged man in a cohort exposed to, infected with or recovered from COVID-19 (not recorded which). Each CDR3 is given with its conserved first and last residue. Fields, in order: clone size, J gene, V gene, D gene, CDR3 DNA, CDR3 protein. The D gene is left open where the match is weak. Not all rows give a size; the values are once, few, many and, for expanded clones, a class.

NA TRBJ2-1 TRBV3-1/TRBV3-2 NA TGTGCCAGCAGCTCAGCGTACTACAATGAGCAGTTCTTC CASSSAYYNEQFF
NA TRBJ1-5 TRBV19 NA TGTGCCAGTAGTCCCACGGGGGTTAGCAATCAGCCCCAGCATTTT CASSPTGVSNQPQHF
NA TRBJ2-3 TRBV5-1 NA TGCGCCAGCAGCTTGAAGGAGGGCCGGGATACGCAGTATTTT CASSLKEGRDTQYF
NA TRBJ1-2 TRBV29-1 NA TGCAGCGCCCCAGGGCAGGACTATGGCTACACCTTC CSAPGQDYGYTF
once TRBJ1-4 TRBV6-5 TRBD1 TGTGCCAGCGTTCGACAGGGGTCTGAAAAACTGTTTTTT CASVRQGSEKLFF
NA TRBJ1-4 TRBV7-2 NA TGTGCCAGCAGCTGGAAGGGGGATTCTAATGAAAAACTGTTTTTT CASSWKGDSNEKLFF
NA TRBJ1-3 TRBV19 NA TGTGCCAGTAGTATATACCTCGGTTCGGGAAGTTCTGGAAACACCATATATTTT CASSIYLGSGSSGNTIYF
NA TRBJ2-7 TRBV19 NA TGTGCCAGTAGTACAGCCGGACAGTTCCCCCACTACGAGCAGTACTTC CASSTAGQFPHYEQYF
once TRBJ2-1 TRBV4-2 NA TGTGCCAGCAGCCAAGAGGCTGCCAGCTCCTACAATGAGCAGTTCTTC CASSQEAASSYNEQFF
once TRBJ1-5 TRBV6-1 NA TGTGCCAGCAGTGAGCGGCAGGGGTACAGTCAGCCCCAGCATTTT CASSERQGYSQPQHF
NA TRBJ2-3 TRBV6-5 TRBD2 TGTGCCAGCAAAAAGCTAGCGGGAACCGAAGATACGCAGTATTTT CASKKLAGTEDTQYF
NA TRBJ1-5 TRBV28 TRBD1 TGTGCCAGCAGTTTCAAAACGGGCGGGACCGGGACAGGGAGCTTTAAATATAGCAATCAGCCCCAGCATTTT CASSFKTGGTGTGSFKYSNQPQHF
NA TRBJ1-6 TRBV6-1 TRBD1 TGTGCCAGCAGTGAACTGGGACAGAACCGCCATTCACCCCTCCACTTT CASSELGQNRHSPLHF
NA TRBJ2-3 TRBV6-5 TRBD1 TGTGCCAGCATGGACAGGGATCGCACAGATACGCAGTATTTT CASMDRDRTDTQYF
NA TRBJ2-3 TRBV5-4 NA TGTGCCAGCAGCTTGAGAACTATTAGCACAGATACGCAGTATTTT CASSLRTISTDTQYF
NA TRBJ2-1 TRBV5-1 NA TGCGCCAGCAGCTTGGGGCTAGAGAGTGAGCAGTTCTTC CASSLGLESEQFF
NA TRBJ2-2 TRBV11-2 TRBD2 TGTGCCAGCAGCTTACGGCTAGCGGAGGGTACCGGGGAGCTGTTTTTT CASSLRLAEGTGELFF
NA TRBJ2-1 TRBV2 TRBD1 TGTGCCAGCAGTGAAGAGAAGGGACAGGGGGCCCACAATGAGCAGTTCTTC CASSEEKGQGAHNEQFF
NA TRBJ1-4 TRBV2 NA TGTGCCAGCAGTGGCGCCAGGGACTATGAAAAACTGTTTTTT CASSGARDYEKLFF
NA TRBJ2-2 TRBV6-5 NA TGTGCCAGCAGTTACTCCGACGGAGCGAACACCGGGGAGCTGTTTTTT CASSYSDGANTGELFF
NA TRBJ2-7 TRBV25-1 TRBD1 TGTGCCAGCAGCCGGGACAGCTTTTACGAGCAGTACTTC CASSRDSFYEQYF
NA TRBJ1-2 TRBV29-1 TRBD1 TGCAGCGTTGACGAACAGGGGTTTTCACGTGGCTACACCTTC CSVDEQGFSRGYTF
NA TRBJ1-5 TRBV4-2 TRBD1 TGTGCCAGCAGCCAAACCGGGACAGGGGGCAATCAGCCCCAGCATTTT CASSQTGTGGNQPQHF
NA TRBJ2-2 TRBV5-1 NA TGCGCCAGCAGCAATGGACAGGGAGGGACCGGGGAGCTGTTTTTT CASSNGQGGTGELFF
NA TRBJ2-7 TRBV7-8 NA TGTGCCAGCAGCCTGGGGACTTCGTTGACGGGGGACGAGCAGTACTTC CASSLGTSLTGDEQYF
once TRBJ1-2 TRBV28 TRBD1 TGTGCCACCGAACAGGGGGGGCTGTATGGCTACACCTTC CATEQGGLYGYTF
few TRBJ1-2 TRBV6-5 TRBD1 TGTGCCAGCAGCGGACAGGGGAATGGCTACACCTTC CASSGQGNGYTF
NA TRBJ2-3 TRBV28 TRBD2 TGTGCCAGCAGTCCGACTAGCGGGATGGGAAATACGCAGTATTTT CASSPTSGMGNTQYF
NA TRBJ2-1 TRBV13 TRBD2 TGTGCCAGCAGCCCAGCGACTAGCGGACTTAACAATGAGCAGTTCTTC CASSPATSGLNNEQFF
NA TRBJ2-7 TRBV27 NA TGTGCCAGCAGTTTATCATCCGGGTTCAGCTCCTACGAGCAGTACTTC CASSLSSGFSSYEQYF
NA TRBJ1-1 TRBV2 NA TGTGCCAGCAGTCGGGCCGGAAGGGGAGCTTTCTTT CASSRAGRGAFF